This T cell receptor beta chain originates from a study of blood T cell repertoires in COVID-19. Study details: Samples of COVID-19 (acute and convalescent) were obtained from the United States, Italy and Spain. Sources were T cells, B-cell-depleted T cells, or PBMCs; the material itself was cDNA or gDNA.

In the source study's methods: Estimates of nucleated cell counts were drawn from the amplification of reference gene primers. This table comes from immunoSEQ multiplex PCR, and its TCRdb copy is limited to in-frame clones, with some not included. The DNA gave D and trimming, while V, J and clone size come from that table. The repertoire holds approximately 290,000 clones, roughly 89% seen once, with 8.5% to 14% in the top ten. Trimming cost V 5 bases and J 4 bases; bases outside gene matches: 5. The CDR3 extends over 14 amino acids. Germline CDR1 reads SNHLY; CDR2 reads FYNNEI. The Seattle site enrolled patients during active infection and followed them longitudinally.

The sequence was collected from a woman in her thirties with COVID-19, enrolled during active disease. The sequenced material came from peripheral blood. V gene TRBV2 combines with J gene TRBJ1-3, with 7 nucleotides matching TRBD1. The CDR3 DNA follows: TGTGCCAGCAGTTCAAGGGACAGCGGAAACACCATATATTTT. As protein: CASSSRDSGNTIYF.